This T cell receptor (beta chain) was identified during a study of T cells after yellow fever vaccination. Study-level findings and limits: Contamination of FACS-sorted repertoires by abundant clonotypes from the bulk population could occur. Among primary-vaccination clones, most reappeared after the booster, at about 95% for CD4 and roughly 88% for CD8.

This clonotype was observed at least ten times. Its cognate antigen is unknown. The CDR3 spans 15 residues. Germline values: CDR1 DFQATT, CDR2 SNEGSKA (reference sequence). J was trimmed by 6 bases and V by 7 bases; bases with no gene match: 10. Each CDR3 protein is one row after TCRdb ran MiXCR on the 5' RACE reads. The sample shows approximately 240,000 distinct CDR3 sequences, approximately 3.6% of them seen only once. This clonotype was obtained from a man in his late teens or twenties who received the YFV17D yellow fever vaccine. J is TRBJ2-3 and V is TRBV20-1, with 13 bases that match TRBD2. The sample consisted of PBMCs, taken 15 days after the yellow fever booster vaccination. CDR3 sequence: CSVAGTSGVRDTQYF. As DNA, the CDR3 is TGCAGTGTCGCCGGGACTAGCGGGGTCCGGGATACGCAGTATTTT.